The 30 T cell receptor beta chains in this list originate from one sample, sequenced in a study of shared T cell receptors in the human thymus. Clones were sequenced by immunoSEQ multiplex PCR, and TCRdb holds only the in-frame ones, with some missing. The table shows roughly 560,000 clones, with 70% to 80% occurring only once. In addition, the sample was reused for a study of human thymus T cells.

Material: thymocytes. The receptors originated from a boy in the first two years of life with a congenital heart defect.

V gene TRBV15 combines with J gene TRBJ1-1; D is undetermined. Germline-derived CDR1 and CDR2 are LNHNV and YYDKDF (reference sequence). V was trimmed by 0 bases and J by 5 bases, leaving 16 bases between them. CDR3 size: 16 residues. The CDR3 loop reads CATSRDSAGEWTEAFF. The CDR3, as DNA: TGTGCCACCAGCAGAGACTCCGCTGGGGAGTGGACTGAAGCTTTCTTT.

This clone is a singleton in its sample. The J gene is TRBJ1-5, the V gene TRBV10-1, with D possibly TRBD1 on 6 matching bases. Trimming took 8 bases from V and 0 from J, leaving 14 bases between them. This CDR3 contains 15 residues. CDR1 and CDR2 from the germline V gene are WNHNN and SYGVQD (reference sequence). Here the CDR3 reads CASSDSNHSNQPQHF. The CDR3 DNA reads TGCGCCAGCTCGGACAGTAACCATAGCAATCAGCCCCAGCATTTT.

The chain uses TRBV25-1 and TRBJ1-1; 12 positions agree with TRBD1. CDR1 and CDR2 from the germline V gene are MGHDK and SYGVNS. This CDR3 comprises 17 residues. V shed 4 bases and J 1 base; nucleotides not matched to a gene: 7. In DNA, the CDR3 is TGTGCCAGCAGTGGGGACAGGGGGCAAGTTGGGAACACTGAAGCTTTCTTT. This gives the protein CASSGDRGQVGNTEAFF.

Notes on this clone: In the same sample, other DNA sequences code for this CDR3. The chain carries TRBV18 and TRBJ2-5; 7 bases match TRBD1. Trimming at V came to 3 bases and at J to 1 base, leaving 5 bases not matched to a gene. The CDR3 has 15 residues. The germline CDR1 and CDR2 sequences are KGHSH and LQKENI. For the CDR3, the DNA is TGTGCCAGCTCACCTGACGGGACAGCCCAAGAGACCCAGTACTTC. Translating it yields CASSPDGTAQETQYF.

CDR3 sequence: CASSQDWGSGDTDTQYF. The DNA of the CDR3 is TGCGCCAGCAGCCAAGATTGGGGTAGCGGGGACACAGATACGCAGTATTTT. The chain has TRBV4-3 and TRBJ2-3; 8 positions agree with TRBD2. CDR1 is LGHNA, CDR2 YSLEER, per germline. V was clipped by 0 bases and J by 2 bases; unmatched bases: 7. The CDR3 sequence is 17 residues long.

Only one count was recorded for this clone. J is TRBJ1-1 and V is TRBV28, with D perhaps TRBD1 (5 bases). The V end was cut by 2 bases, the J end by 0 bases, with 13 bases between. Germline CDR1 is MDHEN and CDR2 is SYDVKM. This CDR3 is built from 16 residues. Here the CDR3 reads CASSLHQGLMNTEAFF. The CDR3 nucleotides are TGTGCCAGCAGTTTACACCAGGGACTGATGAACACTGAAGCTTTCTTT.

The rearrangement joins TRBV2 to TRBJ2-1; 15 bases match TRBD2. The V gene's germline CDR1 is SNHLY and CDR2 FYNNEI. The V segment lost 5 bases and the J segment 7 bases; nucleotides outside the gene matches: 9. This CDR3 has 17 amino acids. CDR3 nucleotides: TGTGCCAGCAGTTGGACTAGCGGGAGGGGGAAGTATAATGAGCAGTTCTTC. The encoded protein is CASSWTSGRGKYNEQFF.

The V gene is TRBV27, the J gene TRBJ2-7; a weak D match, TRBD2 (5 bases). The CDR3 covers 16 residues. V was clipped by 0 bases and J by 2 bases, with 14 bases between them. Germline CDR1 is MNHEY and CDR2 is SMNVEV (reference sequence). The CDR3 is CASSLSFGDSTYEQYF. For the CDR3, the DNA is TGTGCCAGCAGTTTATCGTTCGGGGATAGCACCTACGAGCAGTACTTC.

The rearrangement uses TRBV7-8 and TRBJ2-1, with D perhaps TRBD2 (7 bases). Trimming left V 6 bases short and J 6 bases short, with 12 bases between. The CDR3 is made up of 13 amino acids. Germline assignment: CDR1 SGHVS and CDR2 FQNEAQ. CDR3 bases: TGTGCCAGCAGTTCTAGGGGGGGCAATGAGCAGTTCTTC. Translated: CASSSRGGNEQFF.

The chain carries TRBV5-6 and TRBJ1-2; a possible D gene is TRBD1 (5 bases). Trimming pared 3 bases from V and 6 bases from J, leaving 12 bases between. This CDR3 has 13 amino acids. Germline V gene lookup returns CDR1 SGHDT and CDR2 YYEEEE. CDR3 DNA sequence: TGTGCCAGCAGCTCCCTCTACAGGAATGGCTACACCTTC. Its translation is CASSSLYRNGYTF.

CDR3 coding DNA: TGTGCCAGCAGCCCCAGCGGGGGACTTACTACCTACGAGCAGTACTTC. Translated, it gives CASSPSGGLTTYEQYF. This chain links TRBV7-2 with TRBJ2-7, with 8 bases matching TRBD2. V was pared by 5 bases and J by 2 bases, with 11 bases of the junction left unmatched. This CDR3 region has 16 residues. Germline V gene lookup returns CDR1 SGHTA and CDR2 FQGNSA. Full variable domain (outside the CDR3, taken from reference TRBV7-2 and TRBJ2-7): GAGVSQSPSNKVTEKGKDVELRCDPISGHTALYWYRQSLGQGLEFLIYFQGNSAPDKSGLPSDRFSAERTGGSVSTLTIQRTQQEDSAVYLCASSPSGGLTTYEQYFGPGTRLTVT.

This chain connects TRBV28 to TRBJ2-7; 11 nucleotides match TRBD1. V lost 6 bases, J lost 2 bases, and 6 bases stayed unmatched. Germline V gene sequence: CDR1 MDHEN, CDR2 SYDVKM. The CDR3 runs 15 residues. DNA for the CDR3: TGTGCCAGCAGCTCCGGGACAGGGGGTGCCTACGAGCAGTACTTC. This gives the protein CASSSGTGGAYEQYF. Drawing the rest from reference TRBV28 and TRBJ2-7, the complete variable domain is DVKVTQSSRYLVKRTGEKVFLECVQDMDHENMFWYRQDPGLGLRLIYFSYDVKMKEKGDIPEGYSVSREKKERFSLILESASTNQTSMYLCASSSGTGGAYEQYFGPGTRLTVT.

The chain links TRBV7-9 to TRBJ1-2; D unclear. The CDR3 totals 11 residues. The ends were cut back, 5 bases at V and 7 bases at J, with 8 bases in the middle. CDR1 is SEHNR, CDR2 FQNEAQ, per germline (reference sequence). The CDR3 coding sequence is TGTGCCAGCAGCCCCGCGGCTGGCTACACCTTC. Its protein is CASSPAAGYTF.

This clone was seen a handful of times. This chain links TRBV28 with TRBJ1-2; the D is unclear. V was clipped by 4 bases and J by 5 bases, with 11 bases between them. Per germline, CDR1 MDHEN and CDR2 SYDVKM. This CDR3 comprises 13 residues. The CDR3 DNA is TGTGCCAGCAGTTCGGACTGCGAATATGGCTACACCTTC. Translation gives CASSSDCEYGYTF.

This rearrangement joins TRBV27 to TRBJ2-7, with D tentatively TRBD2 (8 bases). Germline CDR1 MNHEY, CDR2 SMNVEV (reference sequence). Trimming left V 6 bases short and J 7 bases short, with 19 bases between. The CDR3 is made up of 14 amino acids. This chain's CDR3 is CASRTSGGGWEQYF. CDR3 DNA sequence: TGTGCCAGCAGAACTAGCGGAGGGGGCTGGGAGCAGTACTTC.

The genes are TRBV18 and TRBJ2-7, with D perhaps TRBD2 (5 bases). Trimming cost V 3 bases and J 0 bases, with 18 bases left between them. Germline V gives CDR1 KGHSH, CDR2 LQKENI. The CDR3 length is 17 residues. The CDR3 here is CASSPYRGGESSYEQYF. CDR3 nucleotides: TGTGCCAGCTCACCTTACCGGGGTGGGGAGAGCTCCTACGAGCAGTACTTC.

The chain combines TRBV2 with TRBJ1-2; 11 bases match TRBD1. The CDR3 runs 16 residues. V lost 2 bases to trimming and J lost 4 bases; unmatched junction nucleotides: 6. Germline V gene sequence: CDR1 SNHLY, CDR2 FYNNEI. CDR3 DNA sequence: TGTGCCAGCAGTGAAATGGGACAGGGGGAAGGCTATGGCTACACCTTC. Translating gives CASSEMGQGEGYGYTF.

The chain joins TRBV10-2 to TRBJ2-3; 7 bases are a match to TRBD2. This CDR3 comprises 16 residues. J gave up 4 bases and V 2 bases, and 9 bases lay outside the gene matches. Germline lookup yields CDR1 WSHSY and CDR2 SAAADI. In DNA, the CDR3 is TGCGCCAGCAGTGAGGTCAGACGGGAGGCCGCAGATACGCAGTATTTT. It encodes CASSEVRREAADTQYF.

The rearrangement uses TRBV27 and TRBJ1-2; 8 bases are a match to TRBD1. Germline V CDR1 and CDR2: MNHEY, SMNVEV (reference sequence). V trimming: 6 bases; J trimming: 4 bases; junction bases outside the gene matches: 4. The CDR3 contains 13 residues. CDR3 bases: TGTGCCAGCAGGCGCGGACAGGGCTATGGCTACACCTTC. This translates into CASRRGQGYGYTF.

This clone was seen a few times. This sequence joins TRBV7-9 and TRBJ2-7; tentatively, D is TRBD1 (6 bases). The germline V gene encodes CDR1 SEHNR and CDR2 FQNEAQ (reference sequence). Trimming took off 6 bases at V and 5 bases at J, with 17 bases between the two ends. This CDR3 is built from 14 residues. The CDR3, as DNA: TGTGCCAGCAGACACGGCTCAGGGGTCCACGAGCAGTACTTC. Encoded protein: CASRHGSGVHEQYF. The whole variable domain, filled in from reference TRBV7-9 and TRBJ2-7, reads DTGVSQNPRHKITKRGQNVTFRCDPISEHNRLYWYRQTLGQGPEFLTYFQNEAQLEKSRLLSDRFSAERPKGSFSTLEIQRTEQGDSAMYLCASRHGSGVHEQYFGPGTRLTVT.

This clone was observed a few times. The chain links TRBV4-1 to TRBJ2-7; tentatively, D is TRBD1 (6 bases). With 0 bases removed from V and 8 bases from J, the gap between germline ends came to 26 bases. This CDR3 contains 18 residues. In germline, CDR1 is MGHRA, CDR2 YSYEKL. CDR3 loop: CASSQDGPSDRTVTQQYF. CDR3 sequence (DNA): TGCGCCAGCAGCCAAGACGGGCCCTCCGACAGGACCGTTACGCAGCAGTACTTC.

This clone was seen once. The chain links TRBV30 to TRBJ1-1; D is undetermined. This CDR3 contains 13 residues. Trimming pared 1 base from V and 1 base from J, leaving 7 bases between. The V gene's germline CDR1 is GTSNPN and CDR2 SVGIG (reference sequence). CDR3 DNA sequence: TGTGCCTGGAGTGGACACCAGAACACTGAAGCTTTCTTT. The encoded protein is CAWSGHQNTEAFF.

The rearrangement links TRBV6-5 to TRBJ1-5, with unresolved D. Germline V lookup: CDR1 MNHEY, CDR2 SVGAGI. CDR3 length: 12 amino acids. Trimming removed 4 bases from V and 4 bases from J, with 5 bases in between. Written as DNA, the CDR3 is TGTGCCAGCAGTTCACTGAATCAGCCCCAGCATTTT. This sequence encodes CASSSLNQPQHF.

The chain recombines TRBV6-1 with TRBJ2-3; 8 bases match TRBD1. The junction had 5 bases not matched to a gene; V was cut back by 3 bases and J by 6 bases. Germline loops: CDR1 MNHNS, CDR2 SASEGT. The CDR3 loop spans 14 amino acids. CDR3 sequence reads: CASSDDRGPDTQYF. The CDR3 DNA reads as TGTGCCAGCAGTGACGACAGGGGCCCTGATACGCAGTATTTT.

Only one count was recorded for this clone. This chain joins TRBV30 and TRBJ2-2; 7 bases are a match to TRBD1. This CDR3 is built from 15 residues. Germline lookup yields CDR1 GTSNPN and CDR2 SVGIG (reference sequence). V was clipped by 4 bases and J by 7 bases; unmatched bases: 12. CDR3 DNA: TGTGCCTGGACTATCGGGACAGCGTGGAACGGGGAGCTGTTTTTT. It is translated as CAWTIGTAWNGELFF.

J is TRBJ2-1 and V is TRBV23-1, with 7 bases lining up with TRBD2. TRBV23-1 carries the ORF label, with uncertain function. The CDR3 length is 15 residues. Trimming took 2 bases from V and 0 from J; bases not matched to a gene: 1. Here the CDR3 reads CASSQPSGSYNEQFF. CDR3 sequence (DNA): TGCGCCAGCAGTCAACCTAGCGGCTCCTACAATGAGCAGTTCTTC.

This chain joins TRBV11-2 and TRBJ2-1, with 7 bases aligning to TRBD1. The junction had 19 bases not matched to a gene; V was cut back by 4 bases and J by 10 bases. The CDR3 runs to 17 residues. CDR1 SGHAT and CDR2 FQNNGV come from the germline V gene. This CDR3 reads CASSSLSPGVTGQEQFF. As DNA, the CDR3 is TGTGCCAGCAGCTCCCTATCCCCTGGGGTAACGGGACAGGAGCAGTTCTTC.

The chain couples TRBV23-1 to TRBJ2-7; D is possibly TRBD1 (6 bases). TRBV23-1 is an ORF, and what it does is uncertain. The CDR3 is made up of 15 amino acids. V was trimmed by 3 bases and J by 0 bases, leaving 12 bases between them. The chain's CDR3 is CASSHSQGNSYEQYF. The CDR3 DNA reads as TGCGCCAGCAGTCATAGCCAGGGGAACTCCTACGAGCAGTACTTC.

The V gene is TRBV5-6, the J gene TRBJ1-1; D not certain. The CDR3 contains 14 residues. Between the trimmed V and J ends, which lost 0 bases and 1 base, there was a span of 7 bases. The germline V gene encodes CDR1 SGHDT and CDR2 YYEEEE. The CDR3 DNA follows: TGTGCCAGCAGCTTGGGTCGAGGGAACACTGAAGCTTTCTTT. Translating gives CASSLGRGNTEAFF.

This clone occurred once. This chain uses TRBV7-2 with TRBJ2-7, with D uncertain. The germline V and J ends were trimmed by 5 bases and 0 bases, with 17 bases remaining between them. The V gene's germline CDR1 is SGHTA and CDR2 FQGNSA. CDR3 length: 16 residues. The CDR3 loop is CASSSAQIRSSYEQYF. CDR3 nucleotides: TGTGCCAGCAGCAGCGCCCAGATAAGGAGCTCCTACGAGCAGTACTTC.